Listed below are T cell receptor beta chains from one sample, sequenced in a study of T cell repertoires in cytomegalovirus infection. Each CDR3 protein gets one entry after TCRdb re-called the reads with MiXCR. Seen here are under 150,000 distinct CDR3 sequences, 7.5% to 9% observed once, and the top ten hold roughly 9.1%. The specimen was PBMCs. These receptors all stem from a human donor in good health (CMV status not recorded). Some clones in this sample may be carry-over from other donors' samples. Both conserved end residues are part of each CDR3. The D gene is left open where the match is weak. Size is stated for part of the rows, as once, few or many counts, or as a class when the clone is expanded.

j_gene	v_gene	d_gene	abundance	CDR3nt	CDR3aa
TRBJ2-7	TRBV7-2	-	many	TGTGCCAGCAGCTTCTCTCGGCCCTACGAGCAGTACTTC	CASSFSRPYEQYF
TRBJ2-6	TRBV6-2/TRBV6-3	-	many	TGTGCCAGCGGACGGAGCTCTGGGGCCAACGTCCTGACTTTC	CASGRSSGANVLTF
TRBJ2-1	TRBV5-4	-	-	TGTGCCAGCAGCGTGAAGACCCTGGAGCAGTTCTTC	CASSVKTLEQFF
TRBJ1-1	TRBV28	TRBD1	many	TGTGCCAGCAGCACGAATTCAGGGGGCAACACTGAAGCTTTCTTT	CASSTNSGGNTEAFF
TRBJ2-1	TRBV7-9	-	few	TGTGCCAGCAGCCTAGGAATAGGGGGGGCCGCCAATGAGCAGTTCTTC	CASSLGIGGAANEQFF
TRBJ2-6	TRBV28	-	-	TGTGCCAGCAGTCAGGGAGGTGGGGCCAACGTCCTGACTTTC	CASSQGGGANVLTF
TRBJ2-5	TRBV7-2	-	many	TGTGCCAGCAGCTTAGAGGGGACGACCCCGGTAGAGACCCAGTACTTC	CASSLEGTTPVETQYF
TRBJ2-2	TRBV20-1	TRBD2	many	TGCAGTGCTAGATCGGGGGGAGGGCACACCGGGGAGCTGTTTTTT	CSARSGGGHTGELFF
TRBJ2-2	TRBV2	-	many	TGTGCCAGCATATACAATCCGGGACAAGCGAACACCGGGGAGCTGTTTTTT	CASIYNPGQANTGELFF
TRBJ2-7	TRBV11-2	-	many	TGTGCCAGCAGCGACTCACGGGCTAGTAGCATGTACGAGCAGTACTTC	CASSDSRASSMYEQYF
TRBJ2-5	TRBV7-8	TRBD1	many	TGTGCCAGCAGCTTTCTTCGGTCCGGGACAGGGATCTTGGAGACCCAGTACTTC	CASSFLRSGTGILETQYF
TRBJ1-6	TRBV6-6	-	many	TGTGCCAGCAGTTTCCCGGACAGACGAGATAATTCACCCCTCCACTTT	CASSFPDRRDNSPLHF
TRBJ2-5	TRBV19	-	few	TGTGCCAGTAGTTTCGGGACTGCAGAGACCCAGTACTTC	CASSFGTAETQYF
TRBJ2-5	TRBV12-3/TRBV12-4	-	many	TGTGCCAGCAGTTTGAGAACTGGACGGTCCAAAGTATACCAAGAGACCCAGTACTTC	CASSLRTGRSKVYQETQYF
TRBJ2-7	TRBV28	TRBD1	many	TGTGCCAGCCGGACAGGGGGTTCCTACGAGCAGTACTTC	CASRTGGSYEQYF
TRBJ2-3	TRBV5-4	-	few	TGTGCCAGCAGAAGAGACAGATTTTACACAGATACGCAGTATTTT	CASRRDRFYTDTQYF
TRBJ1-4	TRBV2	-	many	TGTGCCAGCAGCCCCCAGAATGAAAAACTGTTTTTT	CASSPQNEKLFF
TRBJ2-1	TRBV6-1	TRBD2	many	TGTGCCAGCAGTTCTAGCGGCGTACAGTTCTTC	CASSSSGVQFF
TRBJ1-6	TRBV6-1	TRBD1	many	TGTGCCAGCAGCCCCGGACAGGGTTTTAATTCACCCCTCCACTTT	CASSPGQGFNSPLHF
TRBJ2-1	TRBV7-2	TRBD1	many	TGTGCCAGTAGAGGACAGGAATCCTACAATGAGCAGTTCTTC	CASRGQESYNEQFF